The 14 T cell receptor beta chains reported below all come from one sample, sequenced in a study of radiation and T cells in renal cell carcinoma. The table came from immunoSEQ multiplex PCR; TCRdb's copy has only in-frame clones and leaves some out. Among roughly 150,000 clones listed, less than 90% were seen once. Indicated time point: baseline pretreatment blood. Regarding treatment: 15 Gy SBRT to primary tumor, nephrectomy 4 weeks later. The material sequenced was blood, taken from a patient whose treatment included radiotherapy and nephrectomy. The receptor source for this set is a woman aged 70-85 years with renal cell carcinoma.

The chain employs TRBV9 and TRBJ1-3, with 9 bases fitting TRBD1. CDR3 length equals 15 residues. CDR1 SGDLS and CDR2 YYNGEE come from the germline V gene. V shed 2 bases and J 2 bases; nucleotides not matched to a gene: 2. The DNA for the CDR3 is TGTGCCAGCAGCGTGGGGACAGGGACTGGAAACACCATATATTTT. Protein product: CASSVGTGTGNTIYF.

V usage is TRBV5-1 and J usage is TRBJ1-2; unclear D gene. Trimming shortened V by 0 bases and J by 4 bases, and 13 bases separated the two germline ends. Germline V gives CDR1 SGHRS, CDR2 YFSETQ. The CDR3 runs 15 residues. CDR3 sequence reads: CASSLAFPTGYGYTF. DNA of the CDR3: TGCGCCAGCAGCTTGGCCTTTCCGACTGGCTATGGCTACACCTTC.

This chain connects TRBV30 to TRBJ1-2, with no clear D. Germline loops: CDR1 GTSNPN, CDR2 SVGIG (reference sequence). Trimming cost V 0 bases and J 8 bases, with 13 bases left between them. This CDR3 comprises 13 residues. Written as DNA, the CDR3 is TGTGCCTGGAGTGTCCGGGCCCTGGGGGGCTACACCTTC. Amino acid sequence: CAWSVRALGGYTF.

The gene calls are TRBV29-1 and TRBJ2-7, with 10 bases aligning to TRBD1. CDR1 SQVTM and CDR2 ANQGSEA come from the germline V gene. This CDR3 has 12 amino acids. The V segment lost 6 bases and the J segment 2 bases; nucleotides outside the gene matches: 1. CDR3 in DNA: TGCAGCGTGGGGACAGGGGCCTACGAGCAGTACTTC. Protein: CSVGTGAYEQYF.

This clone was recorded a few times. The rearrangement uses TRBV30 and TRBJ1-5; 7 nucleotides agree with TRBD1. The CDR3 sequence is 14 residues long. CDR1 and CDR2 from the germline V gene are GTSNPN and SVGIG (reference sequence). With 5 bases clipped from V and 1 base from J, the junction kept 5 bases outside the gene matches. The CDR3: CAWGTVQSNQPQHF. CDR3 sequence (DNA): TGTGCCTGGGGGACAGTACAGAGCAATCAGCCCCAGCATTTT.

The CDR3 bases are TGTGCCAGCAGCTTAGACATCACCGGGGAGCTGTTTTTT. This gives the protein CASSLDITGELFF. The chain joins TRBV11-1 to TRBJ2-2, with D hard to call. CDR1 and CDR2 from the germline V gene are SGHAT and FQDESV (reference sequence). V dropped 1 base and J dropped 4 bases, with 4 bases sitting between them. CDR3 size: 13 residues.

The CDR3 bases are TGCGCCAGCAGCCAAGCCCTAACAGGGACGAGCTACGAGCAGTACTTC. Residues: CASSQALTGTSYEQYF. The chain couples TRBV4-3 to TRBJ2-7; possible D gene TRBD1, 6 bases. Germline CDR1 is LGHNA and CDR2 is YSLEER. V gave up 1 base and J gave up 3 bases, with 16 bases separating them. This CDR3 spans 16 amino acids.

This sequence joins TRBV5-4 and TRBJ2-3; D is perhaps TRBD1 (5 bases). V lost 0 bases to trimming and J lost 1 base, with 6 bases between them. The CDR3 totals 14 residues. Per the germline V gene, CDR1 is SGHNT and CDR2 is YYREEE (reference sequence). This CDR3 is CASSLEGGTDTQYF. The CDR3 nucleotides are TGTGCCAGCAGCTTGGAAGGGGGCACAGATACGCAGTATTTT.

The chain carries TRBV4-1 and TRBJ1-4; TRBD1 aligns across 8 bases. J lost 8 bases, V lost 0 bases, and 8 bases had no gene match. The V gene's germline CDR1 is MGHRA and CDR2 YSYEKL. There are 16 residues in the CDR3. In DNA, the CDR3 is TGCGCCAGCAGCCAAGATTTACAGGGGGTGAGGGAAAAACTGTTTTTT. Amino acids: CASSQDLQGVREKLFF.

The chain employs TRBV2 and TRBJ2-5; the match to TRBD1 covers 12 bases. The germline CDR1 and CDR2 sequences are SNHLY and FYNNEI. This CDR3 comprises 15 residues. The junction had 5 bases not matched to a gene; V was cut back by 4 bases and J by 5 bases. The CDR3 DNA follows: TGTGCCAGCAGTGGGGACAGGGGGCGAGGGGAGACCCAGTACTTC. Amino acid sequence: CASSGDRGRGETQYF.

CDR3 loop: CASSVATGISGNTIYF. CDR3 coding DNA: TGTGCCAGCAGCGTAGCGACAGGCATCTCTGGAAACACCATATATTTT. V and J are TRBV9 and TRBJ1-3; a possible D gene is TRBD1 (6 bases). CDR3 length: 16 residues. From germline, CDR1 is SGDLS and CDR2 YYNGEE. V gave up 0 bases and J gave up 0 bases, with 10 bases separating them.

The rearrangement links TRBV5-1 to TRBJ2-7; 9 nucleotides align to TRBD2. V shed 3 bases, J shed 1 base, and the junction held 8 bases outside the gene matches. The CDR3 sequence is 16 residues long. From germline, CDR1 is SGHRS and CDR2 YFSETQ. As DNA, the CDR3 is TGCGCCAGCAGCTCGGGCGGGGGGGCCTCGTCCTACGAGCAGTACTTC. Amino acids: CASSSGGGASSYEQYF.

The chain combines TRBV19 with TRBJ2-7, with 8 bases identical to TRBD1. Per germline, CDR1 LNHDA and CDR2 SQIVND (reference sequence). V was pared by 5 bases and J by 0 bases, with 6 bases of the junction left unmatched. The CDR3 covers 15 residues. The CDR3 is CASSFRTGISYEQYF. The CDR3 DNA is TGTGCCAGTAGTTTTCGGACAGGGATCTCCTACGAGCAGTACTTC.

The genes are TRBV28 and TRBJ2-7, with D tentatively TRBD1 (6 bases). Trimming pared 6 bases from V and 2 bases from J, leaving 17 bases between. Germline values: CDR1 MDHEN, CDR2 SYDVKM. This CDR3 contains 15 residues. CDR3 in amino acids: CASRYPTGSPYEQYF. As DNA, the CDR3 is TGTGCCAGCAGATATCCCACAGGGAGCCCCTACGAGCAGTACTTC.